The rows below give T cell receptor beta chains drawn from one sample of a study of T cell changes during pregnancy in multiple sclerosis. Libraries were prepared by immunoSEQ multiplex PCR; TCRdb keeps only in-frame clonotypes and omits some of them. The sample yields approximately 100,000 clones, about nine tenths seen once. This sample comprised peripheral blood, obtained after pregnancy. These receptors were collected from a female donor with multiple sclerosis, enrolled in a pregnancy study. CDR3s include the opening cysteine and the closing phenylalanine or tryptophan. A D gene is named only where the DNA matches it firmly. Some rows have no size entry. The others give once, few or many, or a class for an expanded clone.

14 | TRBJ2-5 | TRBD2 | TRBV27 | . | CASRGLADEETQYF | TGTGCCAGCAGGGGACTAGCGGACGAAGAGACCCAGTACTTC
15 | TRBJ2-3 | . | TRBV25-1 | once | CASSEFGGGKDTQYF | TGTGCCAGCAGTGAATTCGGGGGAGGTAAGGATACGCAGTATTTT
15 | TRBJ1-4 | . | TRBV9 | . | CASSLPGGRNEKLFF | TGTGCCAGCAGCCTCCCGGGAGGGAGGAATGAAAAACTGTTTTTT
16 | TRBJ2-7 | . | TRBV7-8 | . | CASSQLPQGISYEQYF | TGTGCCAGCAGCCAACTCCCACAGGGAATCTCCTACGAGCAGTACTTC
16 | TRBJ1-1 | TRBD1 | TRBV2 | . | CASSAPGGLVGTEAFF | TGTGCCAGCAGTGCACCAGGGGGCCTTGTGGGCACTGAAGCTTTCTTT
14 | TRBJ2-3 | . | TRBV5-1 | . | CASSLRTPGDTQYF | TGCGCCAGCAGCTTAAGAACGCCGGGGGATACGCAGTATTTT
16 | TRBJ1-2 | . | TRBV19 | few | CASSPDGSAPNYGYTF | TGTGCCAGTAGTCCCGACGGGAGCGCACCTAACTATGGCTACACCTTC
11 | TRBJ2-5 | . | TRBV6-1 | . | CASRLQETQYF | TGTGCCAGCCGACTCCAAGAGACCCAGTACTTC
14 | TRBJ2-3 | TRBD2 | TRBV11-2 | . | CASSLGTSGDTQYF | TGTGCCAGCAGCTTAGGCACTAGCGGAGATACGCAGTATTTT
16 | TRBJ2-3 | TRBD2 | TRBV4-2 | . | CASSQEYGGGRDTQYF | TGTGCCAGCAGCCAAGAGTATGGCGGGGGTAGAGATACGCAGTATTTT
13 | TRBJ1-5 | . | TRBV6-5 | . | CASSYRGGQPQHF | TGTGCCAGCAGTTACAGGGGAGGTCAGCCCCAGCATTTT
16 | TRBJ2-2 | . | TRBV7-8 | once | CASSLGSGSNTGELFF | TGTGCCAGCAGCTTAGGGTCGGGGTCCAACACCGGGGAGCTGTTTTTT
15 | TRBJ2-3 | TRBD2 | TRBV6-5 | . | CASRGAGGNTDTQYF | TGTGCCAGCAGGGGAGCGGGGGGGAACACAGATACGCAGTATTTT
14 | TRBJ2-3 | TRBD1 | TRBV29-1 | . | CSVHRDSLTDTQYF | TGCAGCGTGCACCGGGACAGCCTCACAGATACGCAGTATTTT
20 | TRBJ1-1 | . | TRBV28 | . | CASSKPPRPLGGTPNTEAFF | TGTGCCAGCAGTAAACCCCCGCGTCCCTTGGGGGGAACCCCTAACACTGAAGCTTTCTTT
13 | TRBJ1-6 | . | TRBV19 | . | CASSMGLGSPLHF | TGTGCCAGTAGTATGGGGCTGGGGTCACCCCTCCACTTT
11 | TRBJ2-2 | . | TRBV6-5 | . | CASRGTGELFF | TGTGCCAGTCGGGGGACCGGGGAGCTGTTTTTT
14 | TRBJ2-7 | . | TRBV19 | . | CASSSGGGGLEQYF | TGTGCCAGTAGTTCCGGTGGGGGAGGCTTGGAGCAGTACTTC
16 | TRBJ1-5 | . | TRBV18 | . | CASSPAPGSRNQPQHF | TGTGCCAGCTCACCGGCCCCAGGGTCTCGCAATCAGCCCCAGCATTTT
12 | TRBJ1-5 | . | TRBV21-1 | once | CASNRVGQPQHF | TGTGCCAGCAACAGGGTAGGTCAGCCCCAGCATTTT
15 | TRBJ2-3 | . | TRBV5-1 | . | CASSLGLSDTDTQYF | TGCGCCAGCAGCTTGGGATTAAGCGACACAGATACGCAGTATTTT
13 | TRBJ1-5 | . | TRBV2 | . | CASSLRGNQPQHF | TGTGCCAGCTCTTTAAGAGGCAATCAGCCCCAGCATTTT
13 | TRBJ1-3 | . | TRBV11-1 | . | CASSFQQGNTIYF | TGTGCCAGCAGCTTTCAACAGGGAAACACCATATATTTT
12 | TRBJ1-4 | . | TRBV9 | . | CASQGNEEKLFF | TGTGCCAGCCAGGGTAATGAAGAAAAACTGTTTTTT
12 | TRBJ2-1 | . | TRBV18 | . | CASSPQRNEQFF | TGTGCCAGCTCACCTCAGCGCAATGAGCAGTTCTTC
16 | TRBJ2-1 | TRBD1 | TRBV5-1 | . | CASQQGARLSYNEQFF | TGCGCCAGCCAACAGGGGGCTCGACTCTCCTACAATGAGCAGTTCTTC
17 | TRBJ1-3 | TRBD1 | TRBV28 | . | CASSPSGTGGKGNTIYF | TGTGCCAGCAGTCCCTCAGGGACAGGGGGCAAAGGAAACACCATATATTTT
13 | TRBJ1-4 | . | TRBV29-1 | . | CSVLTEPNEKLFF | TGCAGCGTCCTGACAGAGCCGAATGAAAAACTGTTTTTT
13 | TRBJ2-7 | . | TRBV5-1 | . | CASSLAEFYEQYF | TGCGCCAGCAGCTTGGCCGAGTTCTACGAGCAGTACTTC
17 | TRBJ1-1 | . | TRBV30 | few | CAWSVGAGRDLNTEAFF | TGTGCCTGGAGTGTTGGAGCGGGCAGAGACTTGAACACTGAAGCTTTCTTT
17 | TRBJ2-3 | TRBD1 | TRBV28 | . | CASRALAGGASTDTQYF | TGTGCCAGCAGGGCTCTGGCAGGGGGCGCAAGCACAGATACGCAGTATTTT
14 | TRBJ1-2 | TRBD1 | TRBV19 | once | CASSPPTGGGGYTF | TGTGCCAGTAGTCCCCCGACAGGGGGCGGGGGCTACACCTTC
17 | TRBJ1-4 | TRBD1 | TRBV5-4 | few | CASSRGTGAGTNEKLFF | TGTGCCAGCAGCCGCGGGACAGGCGCGGGGACTAATGAAAAACTGTTTTTT
16 | TRBJ2-2 | TRBD2 | TRBV11-2 | . | CASSLGLAPITGELFF | TGTGCCAGCAGCTTGGGACTAGCGCCGATCACCGGGGAGCTGTTTTTT
14 | TRBJ2-3 | TRBD2 | TRBV5-1 | once | CASSPGGAGDTQYF | TGCGCCAGCAGCCCCGGGGGGGCTGGAGATACGCAGTATTTT
17 | TRBJ2-6 | . | TRBV15 | . | CATSRGFGGTGANVLTF | TGTGCCACCAGCAGAGGGTTCGGGGGTACTGGGGCCAACGTCCTGACTTTT
18 | TRBJ2-6 | . | TRBV5-1 | once | CASSLTRGSGSGANVLTF | TGCGCCAGCAGCCTCACCCGAGGATCAGGGTCTGGGGCCAACGTCCTGACTTTC
14 | TRBJ2-3 | TRBD2 | TRBV2 | . | CASIRAGGLDTQYF | TGTGCCAGCATACGAGCGGGGGGGTTGGATACGCAGTATTTT
13 | TRBJ1-1 | . | TRBV10-1 | . | CASRPGQNTEAFF | TGCGCCAGCAGACCCGGACAGAACACTGAAGCTTTCTTT
14 | TRBJ2-1 | TRBD1 | TRBV15 | . | CATSRPQGAWEQFF | TGTGCCACCAGCCGTCCCCAGGGGGCCTGGGAGCAGTTCTTC
17 | TRBJ2-5 | TRBD2 | TRBV15 | . | CATSRGTSGGGGETQYF | TGTGCCACCAGCAGGGGGACTAGCGGAGGGGGGGGAGAGACCCAGTACTTC
15 | TRBJ1-6 | . | TRBV5-1 | . | CASSLTPGVDSPLHF | TGCGCCAGCAGCTTGACGCCAGGGGTTGATTCACCCCTCCACTTT
16 | TRBJ1-2 | . | TRBV19 | . | CASSKQTELANYGYTF | TGTGCCAGTAGTAAACAGACAGAGTTAGCTAACTATGGCTACACCTTC
13 | TRBJ2-1 | . | TRBV2 | . | CASRLTVYNEQFF | TGTGCCAGCAGGCTGACAGTCTACAATGAGCAGTTCTTC
15 | TRBJ2-1 | TRBD2 | TRBV6-1 | . | CASSELAGGSHEQFF | TGTGCCAGCAGCGAACTAGCGGGGGGTTCTCATGAGCAGTTCTTC
12 | TRBJ2-3 | . | TRBV29-1 | . | CSVEGVPDTQYF | TGCAGCGTTGAGGGCGTCCCGGATACGCAGTATTTT